This T cell receptor beta chain was sequenced during a study of OX40 agonist ivuxolimab in advanced cancers. Background on the study: Patients got intravenous ivuxolimab at 0.01 to 10 mg/kg every 2 weeks. Prior checkpoint blockade (anti-PD-1, anti-PD-L1 or anti-CTLA-4) was permitted; 40% had it.

A word on this clone: Its antigen is not identified.

TCRdb's copy holds only in-frame clones and misses some; the assay was immunoSEQ multiplex PCR. The sample carries about 89,000 clones, approximately 90% recorded once. The junction had 8 bases not matched to a gene; V was cut back by 5 bases and J by 5 bases. This CDR3 comprises 14 residues. From germline, CDR1 is SEHNR and CDR2 FQNEAQ (reference sequence). Whole-study findings and limits: In a subset of nonresponders, normalized T-cell clonal expansion was also low.

This sequence joins TRBV7-9 and TRBJ2-5; 7 bases fit TRBD1. Specimen: CD4+ or CD8+ T cells sorted from blood, collected in a trial of the OX40 agonist ivuxolimab. This TCR was recovered from an adult with an advanced solid tumor such as melanoma, head and neck, liver or kidney cancer. In DNA form, the CDR3 reads TGTGCCAGCAGCCCACAGGGGATAAGGGAGACCCAGTACTTC. Its translation: CASSPQGIRETQYF.